Listed below are T cell receptor beta chains from one sample, sequenced in a study of shared clonotypes between healthy human individuals. The method was immunoSEQ multiplex PCR; TCRdb's version includes in-frame clones alone and lacks a portion of them. This table has about 2 million clones, roughly 94% appearing once. Sample: naive CD8+ T cells sorted from blood. These receptors were obtained from a man aged 18 to 30 in good health. CDR3s include the opening cysteine and the closing phenylalanine or tryptophan. Fields, in order: CDR3 protein, CDR3 DNA, D gene, J gene, V gene, clone size. A D gene is named only where the DNA matches it firmly. Rows may omit the clone size; those that give it use once, few, many or a size class.

CDR3aa: CASSQDHDRGVGEQYF
CDR3nt: TGCGCCAGCAGCCAAGATCACGACAGGGGGGTGGGCGAGCAGTACTTC
d_gene: TRBD1
j_gene: TRBJ2-7
v_gene: TRBV4-3
abundance: NA

CDR3aa: CASSVGGAPTDTQYF
CDR3nt: TGTGCCAGCAGCGTAGGCGGGGCCCCCACAGATACGCAGTATTTT
d_gene: NA
j_gene: TRBJ2-3
v_gene: TRBV9
abundance: NA

CDR3aa: CASSLGQGAQSDTQYF
CDR3nt: TGTGCCAGCAGCTTAGGGCAGGGGGCGCAATCAGATACGCAGTATTTT
d_gene: TRBD1
j_gene: TRBJ2-3
v_gene: TRBV7-9
abundance: NA

CDR3aa: CASSVEGRDFDEQFF
CDR3nt: TGTGCCAGCAGCGTAGAGGGGAGGGACTTTGATGAGCAGTTCTTC
d_gene: TRBD2
j_gene: TRBJ2-1
v_gene: TRBV9
abundance: NA

CDR3aa: CAISESDAGVETGELFF
CDR3nt: TGTGCCATCAGTGAGTCGGATGCGGGAGTAGAGACCGGGGAGCTGTTTTTT
d_gene: TRBD2
j_gene: TRBJ2-2
v_gene: TRBV10-3
abundance: NA

CDR3aa: CASSEIVRPIVPGELFF
CDR3nt: TGTGCCAGCAGTGAGATCGTCAGGCCTATCGTCCCCGGGGAGCTGTTTTTT
d_gene: NA
j_gene: TRBJ2-2
v_gene: TRBV6-1
abundance: few

CDR3aa: CASSWGIDYEQYF
CDR3nt: TGCGCCAGCAGTTGGGGTATCGATTACGAGCAGTACTTC
d_gene: NA
j_gene: TRBJ2-7
v_gene: TRBV4-1
abundance: NA

CDR3aa: CASSEEGLTQYF
CDR3nt: TGCGCCAGCAGTGAGGAGGGCCTTACGCAGTATTTT
d_gene: NA
j_gene: TRBJ2-3
v_gene: TRBV10-1
abundance: once

CDR3aa: CASSLQGAEAFF
CDR3nt: TGTGCCAGCAGTTTACAGGGTGCTGAAGCTTTCTTT
d_gene: NA
j_gene: TRBJ1-1
v_gene: TRBV5-6
abundance: NA

CDR3aa: CASSLSTSGLSYEQYF
CDR3nt: TGTGCCAGCAGTTTAAGCACTAGCGGGTTGTCCTACGAGCAGTACTTC
d_gene: TRBD2
j_gene: TRBJ2-7
v_gene: TRBV27
abundance: NA

CDR3aa: CASSRAWQSYQETQYF
CDR3nt: TGTGCCAGCAGTCGCGCGTGGCAGTCGTACCAAGAGACCCAGTACTTC
d_gene: NA
j_gene: TRBJ2-5
v_gene: TRBV28
abundance: NA

CDR3aa: CSVEVAAGYGQYF
CDR3nt: TGCAGCGTTGAAGTGGCGGCGGGATACGGGCAGTACTTC
d_gene: NA
j_gene: TRBJ2-7
v_gene: TRBV29-1
abundance: NA

CDR3aa: CASSFDGAGLYEQYF
CDR3nt: TGTGCCAGCAGCTTTGACGGGGCCGGCCTCTACGAGCAGTACTTC
d_gene: NA
j_gene: TRBJ2-7
v_gene: TRBV5-6
abundance: NA

CDR3aa: CASTGGLAGVSDTQYF
CDR3nt: TGTGCCAGCACCGGGGGACTAGCGGGAGTGTCAGATACGCAGTATTTT
d_gene: TRBD2
j_gene: TRBJ2-3
v_gene: TRBV7-8
abundance: NA

CDR3aa: CASSEGTPNQVRNEQFF
CDR3nt: TGTGCCAGCAGCGAAGGCACTCCCAACCAGGTGCGGAATGAGCAGTTCTTC
d_gene: NA
j_gene: TRBJ2-1
v_gene: TRBV2
abundance: NA

CDR3aa: CASIGNEQFF
CDR3nt: TGTGCCAGCATTGGCAATGAGCAGTTCTTC
d_gene: NA
j_gene: TRBJ2-1
v_gene: TRBV28
abundance: NA

CDR3aa: CASSLSGRLTGELFF
CDR3nt: TGTGCCAGCAGCCTGAGCGGGAGGCTCACCGGGGAGCTGTTTTTT
d_gene: TRBD2
j_gene: TRBJ2-2
v_gene: TRBV7-9
abundance: NA

CDR3aa: CASSQAPAGGQETQYF
CDR3nt: TGCGCCAGCAGCCAAGCCCCAGCGGGAGGGCAAGAGACCCAGTACTTC
d_gene: TRBD2
j_gene: TRBJ2-5
v_gene: TRBV4-1
abundance: NA

CDR3aa: CATSTLTGDEAFF
CDR3nt: TGTGCCACCAGCACCCTAACGGGGGATGAAGCTTTCTTT
d_gene: NA
j_gene: TRBJ1-1
v_gene: TRBV15
abundance: NA

CDR3aa: CASSLGIHPEQFF
CDR3nt: TGTGCCAGCAGCTTGGGGATCCATCCTGAGCAGTTCTTC
d_gene: NA
j_gene: TRBJ2-1
v_gene: TRBV7-8
abundance: NA

CDR3aa: CASSKDRSDGYTF
CDR3nt: TGTGCCAGTAGTAAAGACAGGAGCGATGGCTACACCTTC
d_gene: NA
j_gene: TRBJ1-2
v_gene: TRBV19
abundance: NA

CDR3aa: CASQSRAYEAFF
CDR3nt: TGCGCCAGCCAATCCCGAGCTTATGAAGCTTTCTTT
d_gene: NA
j_gene: TRBJ1-1
v_gene: TRBV5-1
abundance: NA

CDR3aa: CASSMVGGAEAFF
CDR3nt: TGTGCCAGTAGTATGGTGGGGGGGGCTGAAGCTTTCTTT
d_gene: NA
j_gene: TRBJ1-1
v_gene: TRBV19
abundance: NA

CDR3aa: CSVLSGSYEAFF
CDR3nt: TGCAGCGTTCTGTCAGGGAGCTATGAAGCTTTCTTT
d_gene: NA
j_gene: TRBJ1-1
v_gene: TRBV29-1
abundance: NA

CDR3aa: CASSRIGTEDQETQYF
CDR3nt: TGTGCCAGCAGCCGCATCGGGACAGAAGATCAAGAGACCCAGTACTTC
d_gene: TRBD1
j_gene: TRBJ2-5
v_gene: TRBV4-2
abundance: NA

CDR3aa: CASSQTAGYGYTF
CDR3nt: TGTGCCAGCAGTCAAACAGCGGGCTATGGCTACACCTTC
d_gene: NA
j_gene: TRBJ1-2
v_gene: TRBV14
abundance: NA

CDR3aa: CAWSDSAGDTQYF
CDR3nt: TGTGCCTGGAGTGACTCAGCTGGGGATACGCAGTATTTT
d_gene: NA
j_gene: TRBJ2-3
v_gene: TRBV30
abundance: NA

CDR3aa: CASSLRSGGGRFGNQPQHF
CDR3nt: TGTGCCAGCAGCTTGCGGTCGGGGGGAGGGAGATTTGGCAATCAGCCCCAGCATTTT
d_gene: NA
j_gene: TRBJ1-5
v_gene: TRBV5-6
abundance: NA

CDR3aa: CASSLEWDTEKLFF
CDR3nt: TGTGCCAGCAGCTTAGAATGGGATACCGAAAAACTGTTTTTT
d_gene: NA
j_gene: TRBJ1-4
v_gene: TRBV7-8
abundance: NA

CDR3aa: CASSDQQGARTDTQYF
CDR3nt: TGTGCCAGCAGTGATCAGCAGGGGGCTCGAACAGATACGCAGTATTTT
d_gene: TRBD1
j_gene: TRBJ2-3
v_gene: TRBV6-1
abundance: once

CDR3aa: CASSLEDRGGYTF
CDR3nt: TGTGCCAGCAGCTTGGAGGACAGGGGCGGCTACACCTTC
d_gene: TRBD1
j_gene: TRBJ1-2
v_gene: TRBV5-4
abundance: once

CDR3aa: CASIKRGAVEQYF
CDR3nt: TGTGCCAGCATAAAGCGGGGGGCTGTCGAGCAGTACTTC
d_gene: TRBD2
j_gene: TRBJ2-7
v_gene: TRBV2
abundance: NA

CDR3aa: CASSFRLAGSSYNEQFF
CDR3nt: TGCGCCAGCAGCTTCCGACTAGCGGGGAGCTCCTACAATGAGCAGTTCTTC
d_gene: TRBD2
j_gene: TRBJ2-1
v_gene: TRBV5-1
abundance: NA

CDR3aa: CASSLSRGTGIYEQYF
CDR3nt: TGTGCCAGCAGTTTATCGCGCGGGACAGGGATCTACGAGCAGTACTTC
d_gene: TRBD1
j_gene: TRBJ2-7
v_gene: TRBV27
abundance: NA

CDR3aa: CSSEVNTEAFF
CDR3nt: TGCAGTTCTGAAGTTAACACTGAAGCTTTCTTT
d_gene: NA
j_gene: TRBJ1-1
v_gene: TRBV20-1
abundance: NA

CDR3aa: CAIDLKGGGLQTDSYEQYF
CDR3nt: TGTGCCATAGACTTGAAGGGGGGAGGACTGCAGACCGATTCCTACGAGCAGTACTTC
d_gene: NA
j_gene: TRBJ2-7
v_gene: TRBV7-9
abundance: NA

CDR3aa: CASSSGYAQPQHF
CDR3nt: TGTGCCAGCAGCTCGGGCTATGCTCAGCCCCAGCATTTT
d_gene: NA
j_gene: TRBJ1-5
v_gene: TRBV5-6
abundance: NA